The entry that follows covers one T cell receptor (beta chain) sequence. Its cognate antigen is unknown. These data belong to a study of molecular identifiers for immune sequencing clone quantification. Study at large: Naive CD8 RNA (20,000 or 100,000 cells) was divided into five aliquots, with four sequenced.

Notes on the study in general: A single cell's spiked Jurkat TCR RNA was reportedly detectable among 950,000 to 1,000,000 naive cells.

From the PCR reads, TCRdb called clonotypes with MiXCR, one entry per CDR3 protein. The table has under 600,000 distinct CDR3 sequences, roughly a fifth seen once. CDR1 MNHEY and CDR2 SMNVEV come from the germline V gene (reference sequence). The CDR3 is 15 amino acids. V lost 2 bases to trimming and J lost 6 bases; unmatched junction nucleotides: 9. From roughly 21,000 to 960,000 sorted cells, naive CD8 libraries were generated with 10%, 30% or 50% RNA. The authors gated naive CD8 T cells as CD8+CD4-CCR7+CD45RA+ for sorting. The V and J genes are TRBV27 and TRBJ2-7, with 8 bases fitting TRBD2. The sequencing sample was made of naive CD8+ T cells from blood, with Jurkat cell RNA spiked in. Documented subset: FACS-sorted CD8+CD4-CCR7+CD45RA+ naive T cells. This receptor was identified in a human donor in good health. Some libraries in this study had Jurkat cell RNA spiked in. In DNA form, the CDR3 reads TGTGCCAGCAGTTTAAAAGGACTAGCACACTGCGAGCAGTACTTC. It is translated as CASSLKGLAHCEQYF.